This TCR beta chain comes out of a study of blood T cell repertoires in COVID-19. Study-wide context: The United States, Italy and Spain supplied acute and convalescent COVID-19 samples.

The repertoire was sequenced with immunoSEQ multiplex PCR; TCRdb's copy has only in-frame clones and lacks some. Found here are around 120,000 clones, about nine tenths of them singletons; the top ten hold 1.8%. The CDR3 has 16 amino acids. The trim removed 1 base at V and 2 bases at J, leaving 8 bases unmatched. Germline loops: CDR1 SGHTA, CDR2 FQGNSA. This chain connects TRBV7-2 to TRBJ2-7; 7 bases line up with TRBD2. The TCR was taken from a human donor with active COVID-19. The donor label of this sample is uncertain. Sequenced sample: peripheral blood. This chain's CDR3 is CASSLGGGGPTYEQYF. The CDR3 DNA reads TGTGCCAGCAGCTTAGGGGGGGGAGGGCCAACCTACGAGCAGTACTTC.